The entry below describes one T cell receptor beta chain. As yet, its antigen is unknown. This CDR3 has 15 amino acids. In germline, CDR1 is SGHVS, CDR2 FQNEAQ. V lost 4 bases and J lost 4, with 14 bases in between. Profiling relied on immunoSEQ multiplex PCR, and the TCRdb table lists in-frame clones only, not all of them. Among some 150,000 clones, 89% were seen once, and the ten largest hold about 2.7%. This entry is derived from a study of T cell responses to AZD1222 COVID-19 vaccine. Broader study findings: Samples come after the peak T cell response, not at day 14. Across spike, vaccine-associated CD4 TCRs were found, dominant at 160-218 and 743-854. Most donors were white British and more were female, and clonal diversity was possibly underestimated. Nearly half of the spike-specific TCRs reportedly recognize variant regions that carry no mutations.

The origin of this receptor is an adult in good health. The V and J genes are TRBV7-8 and TRBJ1-3; TRBD1 might be the D (5 bases). Sequencing was performed on peripheral blood, taken on day 0 of AZD1222 vaccination. As DNA, the CDR3 is TGTGCCAGCAGCTCCCTTAGGGGATCAGGAAACACCATATATTTT. It specifies CASSSLRGSGNTIYF.